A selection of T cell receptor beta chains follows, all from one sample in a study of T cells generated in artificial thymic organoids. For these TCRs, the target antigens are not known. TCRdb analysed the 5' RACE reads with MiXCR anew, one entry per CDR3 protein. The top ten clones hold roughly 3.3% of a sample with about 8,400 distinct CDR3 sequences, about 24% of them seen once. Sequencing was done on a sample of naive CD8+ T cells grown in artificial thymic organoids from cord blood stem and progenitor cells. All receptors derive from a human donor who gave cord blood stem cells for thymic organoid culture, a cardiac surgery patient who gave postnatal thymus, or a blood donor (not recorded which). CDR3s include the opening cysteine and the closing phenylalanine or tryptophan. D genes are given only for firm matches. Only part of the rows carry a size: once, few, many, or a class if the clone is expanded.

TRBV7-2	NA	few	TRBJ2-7	TGTGCCAGCAGTTCCACAGGTCATCTCTCCTACGAGCAGTACTTC	CASSSTGHLSYEQYF
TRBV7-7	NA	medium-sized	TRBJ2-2	TGTGCTAGCAGCTCCGCCGGGGGCCTGAACACCGGGGAGCTGTTTTTT	CASSSAGGLNTGELFF
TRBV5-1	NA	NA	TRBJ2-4	TGCGCCAGCAGCTTGAGGCGGGGAAACATTCAGTACTTC	CASSLRRGNIQYF
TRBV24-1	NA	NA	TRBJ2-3	TGTGCCACCAGTGTATCCCTTTGTAAGGGGTCCACAGATACGCAGTATTTT	CATSVSLCKGSTDTQYF
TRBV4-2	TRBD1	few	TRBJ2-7	TGTGCCAGCAGCCCAGAAAACAGGGGGAGAAGGGACGAGCAGTACTTC	CASSPENRGRRDEQYF
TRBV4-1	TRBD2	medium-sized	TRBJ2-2	TGCGCCAGCAGCCAAGAAGGTCCGCGGGGAGGGACCGGGGAGCTGTTTTTT	CASSQEGPRGGTGELFF
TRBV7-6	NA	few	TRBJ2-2	TGTGCCAGCAGCTTAAATACAGGATTAAACTATTACACCGGGGAGCTGTTTTTT	CASSLNTGLNYYTGELFF
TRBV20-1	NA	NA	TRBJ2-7	TGCAGTGCTAGCTATGCCTACGAGCAGTACTTC	CSASYAYEQYF
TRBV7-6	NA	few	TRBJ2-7	TGTGCCAGCAGCTTAGCCCGGAGCTCCTACGAGCAGTACTTC	CASSLARSSYEQYF
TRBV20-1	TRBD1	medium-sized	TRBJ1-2	TGCAGTGCCTGGACAGGAGCCGTCTATGGCTACACCTTC	CSAWTGAVYGYTF
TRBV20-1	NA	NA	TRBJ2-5	TGCAGTGCCCCCGGACCGGGTCAAGAGACCCAGTACTTC	CSAPGPGQETQYF
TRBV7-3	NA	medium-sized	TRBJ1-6	TGTGCCAGCAGCTTAAAGGACGGAAATAATTCACCCCTCCACTTT	CASSLKDGNNSPLHF
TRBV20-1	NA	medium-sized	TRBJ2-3	TGCAGTGCCCGGGGGATGAATACGCAGTATTTT	CSARGMNTQYF
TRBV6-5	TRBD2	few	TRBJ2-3	TGTGCCAGCAGATGCTTGGGACTAGCGCGCACAGATACGCAGTATTTT	CASRCLGLARTDTQYF
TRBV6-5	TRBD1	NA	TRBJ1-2	TGTGCCAGCAGTAGGGGGCCGGGCGGGTATGGCTACACCTTC	CASSRGPGGYGYTF
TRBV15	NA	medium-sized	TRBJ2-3	TGTGCCACCAGCAGAGCCGACCGCACAGATACGCAGTATTTT	CATSRADRTDTQYF
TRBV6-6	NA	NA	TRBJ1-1	TGTGCCAGCAGGTGGGCGGGGGGAACTGAAGCTTTCTTT	CASRWAGGTEAFF
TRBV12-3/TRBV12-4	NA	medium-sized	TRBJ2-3	TGTGCCAGCAGACCGAGACAGGCCCACACAGATACGCAGTATTTT	CASRPRQAHTDTQYF
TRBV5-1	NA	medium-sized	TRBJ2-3	TGCGCCAGCAGCCTACAGGGAGATACGCAGTATTTT	CASSLQGDTQYF
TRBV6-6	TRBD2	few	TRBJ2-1	TGTGCCAGCAGTTACTCGATAGTTTCCTGCGGGAGATACCACAATGAGCAGTTCTTC	CASSYSIVSCGRYHNEQFF
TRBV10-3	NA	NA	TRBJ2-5	TGTGCCATCAGTTCCCGGGGCCAAGAGACCCAGTACTTC	CAISSRGQETQYF
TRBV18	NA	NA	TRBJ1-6	TGTGCCAGCTCACCTCACGTGGGTTCACCCCTCCACTTT	CASSPHVGSPLHF
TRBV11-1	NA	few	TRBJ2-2	TGTGCCAGCAGCCCCCCCGGGGAGCTGTTTTTT	CASSPPGELFF
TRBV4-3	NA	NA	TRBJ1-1	TGCGCCAGCAGCCAAGAAAGGGAAACTGAAGCTTTCTTT	CASSQERETEAFF
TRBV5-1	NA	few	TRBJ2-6	TGCGCCAGCAGGGGGGGAGGCTCTGGGGCCAACGTCCTGACTTTC	CASRGGGSGANVLTF
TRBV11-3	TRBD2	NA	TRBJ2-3	TGTGCCAGCAGCTTAGAGGGAGGGAACCCCCCAGATACGCAGTATTTT	CASSLEGGNPPDTQYF
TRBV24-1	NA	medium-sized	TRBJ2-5	TGTGCCACCAGTGATTTGGGACACCAAGAGACCCAGTACTTC	CATSDLGHQETQYF
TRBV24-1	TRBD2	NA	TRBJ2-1	TGTGCCACCAGTGATGCGAGCGGGGGGGCATCATCCCACAATGAGCAGTTCTTC	CATSDASGGASSHNEQFF
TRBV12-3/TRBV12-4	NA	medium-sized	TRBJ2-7	TGTGCCAGCAGTTTTGGATCCCCCTACGAGCAGTACTTC	CASSFGSPYEQYF
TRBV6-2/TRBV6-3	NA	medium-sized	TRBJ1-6	TGTGCCAGCAGTTCCGGACAGATTCTTTGCTCCTATAATTCACCCCTCCACTTT	CASSSGQILCSYNSPLHF
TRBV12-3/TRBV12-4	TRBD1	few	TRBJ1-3	TGTGCCAGCAGTGCACAGGGGACTGGAAACACCATATATTTT	CASSAQGTGNTIYF
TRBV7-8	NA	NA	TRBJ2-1	TGTGCCAGCAGCGCCGACAGGACCTACAATGAGCAGTTCTTC	CASSADRTYNEQFF
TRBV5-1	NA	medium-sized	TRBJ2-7	TGTGCCAGCAGCTTAGGCGGCTACGAGCAGTACTTC	CASSLGGYEQYF
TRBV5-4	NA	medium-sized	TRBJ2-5	TGTGCCAGCAGCTTGGGACTCCCGGAGGGGACCCAGTACTTC	CASSLGLPEGTQYF
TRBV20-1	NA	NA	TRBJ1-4	TGCAGTGCTAGAGGTCCGGGGACACACTCTAATGAAAAACTGTTTTTT	CSARGPGTHSNEKLFF
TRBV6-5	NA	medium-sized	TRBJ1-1	TGTGCCAGCAGTTGGAGAGGGACTGAAGCTTTCTTT	CASSWRGTEAFF
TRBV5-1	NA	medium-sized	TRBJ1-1	TGCGCCAGCAGCCCGACCCCCTGGACTGAAGCTTTCTTT	CASSPTPWTEAFF
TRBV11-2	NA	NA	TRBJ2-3	TGTGCCAGCAGCTTACGGACCACAGATACGCAGTATTTT	CASSLRTTDTQYF
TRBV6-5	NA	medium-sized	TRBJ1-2	TGTGCCAGCAGTTACTCAGGGCATCCAGGAGGCTACACCTTC	CASSYSGHPGGYTF
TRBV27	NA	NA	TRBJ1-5	TGTGCCAGCAGTTTCGCCGGAAATCGGCCCCAGCATTTT	CASSFAGNRPQHF
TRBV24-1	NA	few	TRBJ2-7	TGTGCCACCAGTGTTACCGGGGACGAGCAGTACTTC	CATSVTGDEQYF
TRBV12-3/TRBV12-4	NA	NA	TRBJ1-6	TGTGCCAGCAGTTTGTCAAGGGAGGATAATTCACCCCTCCACTTT	CASSLSREDNSPLHF
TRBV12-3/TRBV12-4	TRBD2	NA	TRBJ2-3	TGTGCCAGCAGTTCGGAGACTAGCGGGAGGCGAACGCAGTATTTT	CASSSETSGRRTQYF
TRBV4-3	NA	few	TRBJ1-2	TGCGCCAGCAGCCATATCAGGGGAGGGAGCTATGGCTACACCTTC	CASSHIRGGSYGYTF
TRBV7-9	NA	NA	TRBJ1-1	TGTGCCAGCAGTCCCCGGCAGGGGAGATCGAACACTGAAGCTTTCTTT	CASSPRQGRSNTEAFF
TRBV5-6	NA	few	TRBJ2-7	TGTGCCAGCAGCTGGGGCGGCACCTACGAGCAGTACTTC	CASSWGGTYEQYF
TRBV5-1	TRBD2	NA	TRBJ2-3	TGCGCCAGCGGACCGCCCGGCGGGGGGTGGACAGATGCGCAGTATTTT	CASGPPGGGWTDAQYF
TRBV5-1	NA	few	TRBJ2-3	TGCGCCAGCAGGCTATGGGTTGTAGCTACAGATACGCAGTATTTT	CASRLWVVATDTQYF
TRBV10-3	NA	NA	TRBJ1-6	TGTGCCATCAGTGACAGGGCGAGCTCCTATAATTCACCCCTCCACTTT	CAISDRASSYNSPLHF
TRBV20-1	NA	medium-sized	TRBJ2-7	TGCAGTGCTAGAGAAGGGTTAGAGGAGTACTTC	CSAREGLEEYF
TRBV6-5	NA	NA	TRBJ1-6	TGTGCCGGCAGTTACCACCAGGGCTCCTATAATTCACCCCTCCACTTT	CAGSYHQGSYNSPLHF
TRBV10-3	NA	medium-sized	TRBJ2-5	TGTGCCAGCGGGACTCCGTACCAAGAGACCCAGTACTTC	CASGTPYQETQYF
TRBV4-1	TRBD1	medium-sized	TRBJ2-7	TGCGCCAGCAGCCAAGATCGGGGACAGCGCTCCTACGAGCAGTACTTC	CASSQDRGQRSYEQYF
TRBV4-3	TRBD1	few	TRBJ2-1	TGCGCCAGCAGCCAAGTGAGAAGGGGGCGAATGTGTGAGCAGTTCTTC	CASSQVRRGRMCEQFF
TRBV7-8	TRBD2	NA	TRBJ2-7	TGTGCCAGCAGCCTGCGGGGGGGATCAGGGGAGCAGTACTTC	CASSLRGGSGEQYF
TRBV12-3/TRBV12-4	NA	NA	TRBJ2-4	TGTGCCAGCAGCCCCCATCGCTACCTAGCCAAAAACATTCAGTACTTC	CASSPHRYLAKNIQYF